The entry that follows covers one T cell receptor (beta chain) sequence. Using immunoSEQ multiplex PCR, the repertoire was profiled, and TCRdb retains in-frame clones only, with some absent. Of approximately 640,000 clones listed, 90% are singletons. The source of the sample is a study of shared clonotypes between healthy human individuals. This CDR3 is built from 14 residues. Trimming took off 6 bases at V and 4 bases at J, with 16 bases between the two ends. Per the germline V gene, CDR1 is MNHNY and CDR2 is SVGAGI (reference sequence). The source material was memory CD8+ T cells from PBMCs. Subset defined: CD45RO+ cells pooled with CCR7-negative TemRA cells. The chain employs TRBV6-6 and TRBJ2-7, with D possibly matching TRBD2 (7 bases). The TCR originated in a young man in good health. Some clones in this sample may be carry-over from other donors' samples. In nucleotides, the CDR3 is TGTGCCAGCAGCCTACTAGGGGGGGTTTACGAGCAGTACTTC. It codes for CASSLLGGVYEQYF.